This record concerns one T cell receptor beta chain sequence. It lacks a known antigen. Base-call qualities are not available, and no considerably larger clone is one nucleotide away. Counted from cysteine to phenylalanine, this CDR3 has 12 amino acids. This entry keeps only the CDR3 DNA: 36 bases, framed from base 1. V is clipped by 5 bases and J by 4 bases, and the sequence between their germline boundaries is 8 bases long. TCRdb names Illumina HiSeq 1500 as the instrument used. In-frame beta chains were kept once TCRdb had trimmed the public reads at Q25 with fastp and called clones with MiXCR. Rows are unified per CDR3 protein, each entry keeping the most common DNA and genes. A total of roughly 640,000 distinct CDR3 sequences appear in this sample, 20% to 25% of them only once. The ten largest clones capture roughly 8% of the sample. The data originate from a study of T cell repertoires in cytomegalovirus infection (dated by TCRdb to the late 2010s). At the level of the whole study: Donor HLA type was relevant to the analysis, as public TCR beta signatures indicated carriage of CMV infection together with the matching HLA type. General findings and caveats noted by the study authors: In the ex vivo response, HLA-C-restricted CMV-specific TCR beta clonotypes were dominant, and in two of eight donors the single most frequent clonotype came from this HLA-C-restricted group. In both this cohort and an independent cohort of 352 donors, the cumulative frequency of public TCR beta family members distinguished carriers of CMV infection plus the relevant HLA type.

Recombination linked TRBV12-3 or TRBV12-4 to TRBJ1-1, with the D gene call left open. The sequence was collected from a human donor in good health (CMV status not recorded). Some clones in this sample may be carry-over from other donors' samples. The sample comprised CD8+ T cells from PBMCs. The CDR3 corresponds to CASSTRSTEAFF. The DNA sequence reads TGTGCCAGCAGTACTCGGAGCACTGAAGCTTTCTTT.